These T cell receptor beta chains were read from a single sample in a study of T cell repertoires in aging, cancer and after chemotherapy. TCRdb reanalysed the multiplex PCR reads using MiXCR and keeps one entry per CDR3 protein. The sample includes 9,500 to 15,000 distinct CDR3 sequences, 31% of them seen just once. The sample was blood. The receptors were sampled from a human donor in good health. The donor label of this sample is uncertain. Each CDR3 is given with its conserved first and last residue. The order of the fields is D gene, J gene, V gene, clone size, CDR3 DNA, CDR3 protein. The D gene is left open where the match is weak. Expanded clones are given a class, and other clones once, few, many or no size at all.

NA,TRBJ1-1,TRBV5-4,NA,TGTGCCAGCAGCGTTGATTGTTGGGGTGGGAACACTGAAGCTTTCTTT,CASSVDCWGGNTEAFF
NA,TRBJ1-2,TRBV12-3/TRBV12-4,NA,TGTGCCAGCAGCTTATGGGACGATGGCTACACCTTC,CASSLWDDGYTF
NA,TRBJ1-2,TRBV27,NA,TGTGCCAGCAGTCCCCTCGGGAGATCTGGAGGCTACACCTTC,CASSPLGRSGGYTF
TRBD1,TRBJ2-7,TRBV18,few,TGTGCCAGCTCAAAACTCGGGACAGGGTCATACGAGCAGTACTTC,CASSKLGTGSYEQYF
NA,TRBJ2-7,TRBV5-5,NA,TGTGCCAGCGGCGCCACGGAGTTAATACTCTACGAGCAGTACTTC,CASGATELILYEQYF
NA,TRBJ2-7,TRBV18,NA,TGTGCCAGCTCACCACAAAGCTCCTACGAGCAGTACTTC,CASSPQSSYEQYF
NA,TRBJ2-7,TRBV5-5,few,TGTGCCAGCAGCTTGGGAAACGGGGGCTACGAGCAGTACTTC,CASSLGNGGYEQYF
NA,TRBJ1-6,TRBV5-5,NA,TGCGCCAGCAGCTTGAAAGGAGGGGGGAATAATTCACCCCTCCACTTT,CASSLKGGGNNSPLHF
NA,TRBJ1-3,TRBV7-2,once,TGTGCCAGCAGCTTAGACGGAGGAAACACCATATATTTT,CASSLDGGNTIYF
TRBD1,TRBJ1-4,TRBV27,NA,TGTGCCAGAGGGACAGCAACTAATGAAAAACTGTTTTTT,CARGTATNEKLFF
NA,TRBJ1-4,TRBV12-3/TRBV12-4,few,TGTGCCAGCAGCCGGAAAGGCTCTGGGAGGGAAAAACTGTTTTTT,CASSRKGSGREKLFF
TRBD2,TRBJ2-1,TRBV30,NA,TGTGCCTGGAGAGTTAGTACTAGCGGGGGACCCTACAATGAGCAGTTCTTC,CAWRVSTSGGPYNEQFF
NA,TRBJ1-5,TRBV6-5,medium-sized,TGTGCCAGCAGGCAAAGGGGGTCGGGCAATCAGCCCCAGCATTTT,CASRQRGSGNQPQHF
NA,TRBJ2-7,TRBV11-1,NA,TGTGCCAGCAGCTCCGTCAGGACCTACGAGCAGTACTTC,CASSSVRTYEQYF
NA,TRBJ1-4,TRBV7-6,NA,TGTGCCAGCAGCTTAGGGGTCCCAGGTGCAACTAATGAAAAACTGTTTTTT,CASSLGVPGATNEKLFF
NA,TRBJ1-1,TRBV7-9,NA,TGTGCCAGCAGCTCCCCCGGGGTAGGGGAAGCTTTCTTT,CASSSPGVGEAFF
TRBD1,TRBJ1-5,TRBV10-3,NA,TGTGCCATCAGCCGGGACAGGGACAATCAGCCCCAGCATTTT,CAISRDRDNQPQHF
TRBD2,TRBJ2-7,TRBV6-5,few,TGTGCCAGCAGTTACTCTGGGACTAACTTCGAGCAGTACTTC,CASSYSGTNFEQYF
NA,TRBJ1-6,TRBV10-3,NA,TGTGCCATCAGTGAGTCGATGTTCAATAATTCACCCCTCCACTTT,CAISESMFNNSPLHF
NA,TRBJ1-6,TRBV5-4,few,TGTGCCAGCAGCACGCGTACAGGCGACGATTCACCCCTCCACTTT,CASSTRTGDDSPLHF
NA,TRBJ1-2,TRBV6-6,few,TGTGCCAGCAGTTACGCGCGGGATGGCTACACCTTC,CASSYARDGYTF
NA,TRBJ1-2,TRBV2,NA,TGTGCCAGCAGTGCTATGTCCGCCGCGAGAGTTTATGGCTACACCTTC,CASSAMSAARVYGYTF
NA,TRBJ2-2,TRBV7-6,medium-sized,TGTGCCAGCAGCTTGAGACCGACCAACACCGGGGAGCTGTTTTTT,CASSLRPTNTGELFF
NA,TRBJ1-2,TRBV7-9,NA,TGTGCCAGCAGCCAGCTCGACGCAGGCTATGGCTACACCTTC,CASSQLDAGYGYTF
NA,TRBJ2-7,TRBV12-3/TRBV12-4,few,TGTGCCAGCAGTTGGCAGGGGTCCTCCTACGAGCAGTACTTC,CASSWQGSSYEQYF
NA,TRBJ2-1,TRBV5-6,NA,TGTGCCAGCAGAAAACTGAACAGGAACCATGAGCAGTTCTTC,CASRKLNRNHEQFF
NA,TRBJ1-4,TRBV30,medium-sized,TGTGCCTGGAGTACAATCGGCGGGACACGTAATGAAAAACTGTTTTTT,CAWSTIGGTRNEKLFF
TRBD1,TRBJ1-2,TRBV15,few,TGTGCCACCAGCAGGGCTGACAGGGTGTCAAACTATGGCTACACCTTC,CATSRADRVSNYGYTF
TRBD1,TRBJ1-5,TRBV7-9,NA,TGTGCCAGCAGCGAAGACAGGGAAGTACAGCCCCAGCATTTT,CASSEDREVQPQHF
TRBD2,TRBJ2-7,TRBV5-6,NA,TGTGCCAGCAGCTTGGCGGCGGGAGGCGTAGGACACGAGCAGTACTTC,CASSLAAGGVGHEQYF
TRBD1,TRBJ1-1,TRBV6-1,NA,TGTGCCAGCAGTTACGCCCGGGGACAGTTATTGAACACTGAAGCTTTCTTT,CASSYARGQLLNTEAFF
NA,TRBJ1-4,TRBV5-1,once,TGCGCCAGCAGCCCTGACAGTCCCGTTGATGAAAAACTGTTTTTT,CASSPDSPVDEKLFF
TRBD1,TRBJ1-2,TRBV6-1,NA,TGTGCCAGCAGTGAAAAGGACAGGGTCTATGGCTACACCTTC,CASSEKDRVYGYTF
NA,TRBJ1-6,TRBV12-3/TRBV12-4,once,TGTGCCAGCAGTTTTGACCCCCTTTATTCACCCCTCCACTTT,CASSFDPLYSPLHF
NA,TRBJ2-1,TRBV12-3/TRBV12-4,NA,TGTGCCAGCGCAACCCGGGACTGGCGTCGCAATGAGCAGTTCTTC,CASATRDWRRNEQFF
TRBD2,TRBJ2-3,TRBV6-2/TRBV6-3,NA,TGTGCCAGCAGTAGCGGGGGGGCCACAGATACGCAGTATTTT,CASSSGGATDTQYF
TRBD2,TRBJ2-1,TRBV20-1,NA,TGCAGTGCTGTCGGGACTAGCCATTGGGATGAGCAGTTCTTC,CSAVGTSHWDEQFF
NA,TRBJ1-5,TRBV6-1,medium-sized,TGTGCCAGCAGTGAAGTCCATCATCAGCCCCAGCATTTT,CASSEVHHQPQHF
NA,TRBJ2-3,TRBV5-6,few,TGTGCCAGCAGCTTGGCTGGGCAGGGGCCAGATACGCAGTATTTT,CASSLAGQGPDTQYF
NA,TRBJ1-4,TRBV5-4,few,TGTGCCAGCAGCTTGGGTGCCCAAACAGGGCCTGAAAAACTGTTTTTT,CASSLGAQTGPEKLFF
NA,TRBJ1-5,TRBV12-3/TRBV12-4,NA,TGTGCCAGCAGTTTATCAGACTCTCAGCCCCAGCATTTT,CASSLSDSQPQHF
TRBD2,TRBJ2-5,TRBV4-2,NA,TGTGCCAGCAGCCAAGTGACTAGCGGGCCGATGGAGACCCAGTACTTC,CASSQVTSGPMETQYF
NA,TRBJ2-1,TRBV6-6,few,TGTGCCAGCAGCCGACTATACAATCCGGACAATGAGCAGTTCTTC,CASSRLYNPDNEQFF
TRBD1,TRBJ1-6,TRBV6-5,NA,TGTGCCAGCACAGGGGGCCTCGGTTCACCCCTCCACTTT,CASTGGLGSPLHF
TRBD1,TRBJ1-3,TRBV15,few,TGTGCCACCAGCAGAGGACAGGGGATCGGAAACACCATATATTTT,CATSRGQGIGNTIYF
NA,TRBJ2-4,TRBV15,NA,TGTGCCACCAGCAGAGCGAGCCCTAAAAACATTAAGTACTTC,CATSRASPKNIKYF
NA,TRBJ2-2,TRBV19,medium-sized,TGTGCCAGTCGCACGGTGAACACCGGGGAGCTGTTTTTT,CASRTVNTGELFF
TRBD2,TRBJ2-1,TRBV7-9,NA,TGTGCCAGCAGCCCCGGGGGGTTAGCGGCATATGAGCAGTTCTTC,CASSPGGLAAYEQFF
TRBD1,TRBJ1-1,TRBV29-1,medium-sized,TGCAGCGTCGTGACAGGGGGAAACACTGAAGCTTTCTTT,CSVVTGGNTEAFF
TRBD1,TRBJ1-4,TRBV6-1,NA,TGTGCCAGCAGCGGGACAGGAGACCTTAATGAAAAACTGTTTTTT,CASSGTGDLNEKLFF
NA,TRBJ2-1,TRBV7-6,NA,TGTGCCAGCAGCTTAAGTCAGGGTACCTACAATGAGCAGTTCTTC,CASSLSQGTYNEQFF
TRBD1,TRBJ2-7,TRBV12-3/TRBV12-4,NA,TGTGCCAGCAGGCCGGGACAGGGAAACTACGAGCAGTACTTC,CASRPGQGNYEQYF
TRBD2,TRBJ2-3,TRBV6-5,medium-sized,TGTGCCAGCAGTACCCTCGGCGGGGGGGCCTCAGATACGCAGTATTTT,CASSTLGGGASDTQYF
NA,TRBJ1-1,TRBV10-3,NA,TGCGCCAGCAGTGAGGGTTTGGCGGGAGCTTTCTTT,CASSEGLAGAFF
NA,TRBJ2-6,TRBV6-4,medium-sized,TGTGCCAGCAGTGAGACAGATGGGGCCAACGTCCTGACTTTC,CASSETDGANVLTF
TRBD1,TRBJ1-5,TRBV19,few,TGTGCCAGTAGCCCAACAGGGGGGAGTCAGCCCCAGCATTTT,CASSPTGGSQPQHF
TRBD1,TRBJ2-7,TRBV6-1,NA,TGTACCAGCAGTGAAAAGGACAGGGCCACCTACGAGCAGTACTTC,CTSSEKDRATYEQYF
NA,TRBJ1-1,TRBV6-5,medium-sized,TGTGCCAGCAGTTATTCCTCTTTCACTGAAGCTTTCTTT,CASSYSSFTEAFF
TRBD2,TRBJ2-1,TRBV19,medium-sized,TGTGCCAGTAGTAGGGGGACTAGCAGTCACAATGAGCAGTTCTTC,CASSRGTSSHNEQFF